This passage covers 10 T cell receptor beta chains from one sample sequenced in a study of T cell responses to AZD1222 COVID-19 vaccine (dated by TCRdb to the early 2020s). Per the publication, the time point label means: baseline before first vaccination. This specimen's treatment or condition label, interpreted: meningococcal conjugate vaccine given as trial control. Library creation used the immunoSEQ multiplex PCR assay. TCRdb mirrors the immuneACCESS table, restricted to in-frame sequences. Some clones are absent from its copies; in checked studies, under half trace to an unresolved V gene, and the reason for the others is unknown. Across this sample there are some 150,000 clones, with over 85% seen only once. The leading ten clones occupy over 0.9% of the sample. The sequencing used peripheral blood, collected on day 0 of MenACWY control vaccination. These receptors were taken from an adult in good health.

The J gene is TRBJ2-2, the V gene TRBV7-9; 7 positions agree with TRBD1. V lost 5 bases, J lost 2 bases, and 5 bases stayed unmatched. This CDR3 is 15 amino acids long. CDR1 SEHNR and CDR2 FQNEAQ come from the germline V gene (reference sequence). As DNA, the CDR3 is TGTGCCAGCAGCCCGGGACAGTCCAACACCGGGGAGCTGTTTTTT. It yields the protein CASSPGQSNTGELFF.

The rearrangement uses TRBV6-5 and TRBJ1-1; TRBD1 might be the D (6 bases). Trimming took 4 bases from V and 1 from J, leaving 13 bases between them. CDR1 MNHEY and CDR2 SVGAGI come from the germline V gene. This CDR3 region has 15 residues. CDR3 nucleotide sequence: TGTGCCAGCAGTTCTCTATCACAGGGGAACACTGAAGCTTTCTTT. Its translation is CASSSLSQGNTEAFF.

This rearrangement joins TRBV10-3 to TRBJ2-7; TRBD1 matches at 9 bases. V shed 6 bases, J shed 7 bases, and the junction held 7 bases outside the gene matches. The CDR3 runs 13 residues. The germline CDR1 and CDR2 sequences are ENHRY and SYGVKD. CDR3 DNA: TGTGCCATCAGCCCCGGACAGGGGCTGGAGCAGTACTTC. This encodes CAISPGQGLEQYF.

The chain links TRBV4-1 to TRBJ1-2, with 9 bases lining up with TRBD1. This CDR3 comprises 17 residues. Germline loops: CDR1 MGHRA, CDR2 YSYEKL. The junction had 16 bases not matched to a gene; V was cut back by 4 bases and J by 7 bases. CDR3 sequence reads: CASSPPPGQGSIVGYTF. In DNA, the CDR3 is TGCGCCAGCAGCCCGCCTCCGGGACAGGGATCTATAGTTGGCTACACCTTC.

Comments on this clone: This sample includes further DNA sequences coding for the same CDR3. The CDR3 DNA sequence: TGTGCCTGGAGTGTCGGGGGAAAAGAGACCCAGTACTTC. It is translated as CAWSVGGKETQYF. V gene TRBV30 combines with J gene TRBJ2-5; a possible D gene is TRBD2 (6 bases). This CDR3 is built from 13 residues. The germline V gene encodes CDR1 GTSNPN and CDR2 SVGIG (reference sequence). V was trimmed by 0 bases and J by 3 bases, leaving 8 bases between them.

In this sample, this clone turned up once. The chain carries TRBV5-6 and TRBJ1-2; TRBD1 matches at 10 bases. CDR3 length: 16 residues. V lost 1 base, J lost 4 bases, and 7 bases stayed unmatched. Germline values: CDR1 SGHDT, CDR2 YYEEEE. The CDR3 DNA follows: TGTGCCAGCAGCTTGCCCAGGACAGGGGGGGGCTATGGCTACACCTTC. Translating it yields CASSLPRTGGGYGYTF.

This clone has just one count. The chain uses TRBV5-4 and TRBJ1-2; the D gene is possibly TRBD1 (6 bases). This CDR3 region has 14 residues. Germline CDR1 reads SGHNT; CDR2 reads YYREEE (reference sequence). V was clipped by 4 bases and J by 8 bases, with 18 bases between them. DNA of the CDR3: TGTGCCAGCAGCATACCGGGACAAATTTTAGGCTACACCTTC. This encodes CASSIPGQILGYTF. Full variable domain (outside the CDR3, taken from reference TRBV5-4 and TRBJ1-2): ETGVTQSPTHLIKTRGQQVTLRCSSQSGHNTVSWYQQALGQGPQFIFQYYREEENGRGNFPPRFSGLQFPNYSSELNVNALELDDSALYLCASSIPGQILGYTFGSGTRLTVV.

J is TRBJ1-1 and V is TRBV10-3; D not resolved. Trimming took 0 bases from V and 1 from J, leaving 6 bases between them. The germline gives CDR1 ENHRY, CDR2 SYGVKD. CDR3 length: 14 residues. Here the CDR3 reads CAISESHANTEAFF. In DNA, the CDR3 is TGTGCCATCAGTGAGTCTCACGCGAACACTGAAGCTTTCTTT.

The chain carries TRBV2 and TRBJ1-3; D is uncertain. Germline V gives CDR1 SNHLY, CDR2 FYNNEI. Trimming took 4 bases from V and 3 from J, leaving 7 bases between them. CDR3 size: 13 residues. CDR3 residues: CASSVGFGNTIYF. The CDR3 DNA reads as TGTGCCAGCAGTGTGGGATTTGGAAACACCATATATTTT. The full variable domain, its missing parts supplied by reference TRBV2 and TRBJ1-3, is EPEVTQTPSHQVTQMGQEVILRCVPISNHLYFYWYRQILGQKVEFLVSFYNNEISEKSEIFDDQFSVERPDGSNFTLKIRSTKLEDSAMYFCASSVGFGNTIYFGEGSWLTVV.

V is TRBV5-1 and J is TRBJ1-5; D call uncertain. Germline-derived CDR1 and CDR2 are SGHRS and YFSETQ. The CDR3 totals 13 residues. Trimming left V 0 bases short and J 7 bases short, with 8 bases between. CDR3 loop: CASSLVPGQPQHF. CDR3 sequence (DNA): TGCGCCAGCAGCTTGGTACCGGGACAGCCCCAGCATTTT.